The T cell receptor beta chain under discussion was sequenced for a study of T cells in Graves' hyperthyroidism and ophthalmopathy. No ophthalmopathy progression within 18 months constituted stable Graves' hyperthyroidism. The patients, who ranged from 18 to 65 in age, presented with newly diagnosed hyperthyroidism lasting under 2 months. Exclusion followed for patients with uncontrolled infection, other autoimmune disease, pregnancy or lactation. The table lists this clonotype with many counts. The target antigen is unknown. Using RNA transcripts as the source, TCR beta CDR3 regions were amplified. TCR CDR3 underwent first-round RT-PCR with the HTBI primer set. TCRdb fed the multiplex PCR reads into MiXCR, producing one record per CDR3 protein. Altogether a few hundred thousand distinct CDR3 sequences are present, around 45% being singletons, with the ten largest covering approximately 8.4%. Findings of the study overall: The majority of expanded thyroid clonotypes above 0.001 also appeared in blood.

The CDR3 length is 14 residues. V shed 6 bases and J shed 2 bases, with 14 bases lying between them. Germline V CDR1 and CDR2: WSHSY, SAAADI. The clonotype originates from a woman aged 18-29 years with Graves' hyperthyroidism. The chain couples TRBV10-2 to TRBJ2-7; D not certain. The sample taken for sequencing was peripheral blood or thyroid tissue (not recorded which). DNA for the CDR3: TGCGCCAGCAGCCCCCCGACCGCGACCTACGAGCAGTACTTC. Its translation: CASSPPTATYEQYF.